A selection of T cell receptor beta chains follows, all from one sample in a study of blood T cell repertoires in COVID-19. The table came from immunoSEQ multiplex PCR; TCRdb's copy has only in-frame clones and leaves some out. The sample holds 150,000 to 200,000 clones, just over 85% seen once. The sequencing sample was made of peripheral blood. These receptors originate from a man in his sixties with acute or convalescent COVID-19. The CDR3 runs from the conserved cysteine through the conserved F or W. A D gene is named only where the DNA matches it firmly. The size entry is marked missing in some rows and otherwise reads once, few, many or a size class.

>.|.|TRBJ1-2|TRBV4-2|15
CASSLSTGANYGYTF
TGTGCCAGCAGCCTGTCTACGGGGGCTAACTATGGCTACACCTTC
>TRBD1|.|TRBJ1-2|TRBV9|13
CASSARGPDGYTF
TGTGCCAGCAGCGCCAGGGGGCCGGATGGCTACACCTTC
>TRBD1|.|TRBJ1-5|TRBV27|12
CVSGTGQQPQHF
TGTGTCTCGGGGACAGGTCAGCAGCCCCAGCATTTT
>.|once|TRBJ1-1|TRBV11-2|14
CASSSGRGNTEAFF
TGTGCCAGCAGCTCCGGACGGGGAAACACTGAAGCTTTCTTT
>.|.|TRBJ2-3|TRBV10-3|17
CAISESGGGAGTDTQYF
TGTGCCATCAGTGAGAGTGGGGGGGGCGCAGGCACAGATACGCAGTATTTT
>.|few|TRBJ1-1|TRBV5-4|14
CASSREGGNTEAFF
TGTGCCAGCAGCCGGGAGGGAGGGAACACTGAAGCTTTCTTT
>.|.|TRBJ1-1|TRBV28|15
CATPGESFPGPEAFF
TGTGCCACCCCAGGTGAGTCTTTTCCCGGCCCTGAAGCTTTCTTT
>TRBD2|.|TRBJ2-4|TRBV18|16
CASSPGLAAAKNIQYF
TGTGCCAGCTCACCGGGACTAGCGGCCGCCAAAAACATTCAGTACTTC
>.|.|TRBJ1-5|TRBV30|16
CAWSAKVARVGQPQHF
TGTGCCTGGAGTGCTAAGGTGGCCAGGGTCGGGCAGCCCCAGCATTTT
>TRBD2|.|TRBJ2-5|TRBV28|12
CASYTGGETQYF
TGTGCCAGCTACACGGGGGGAGAGACCCAGTACTTC
>.|.|TRBJ1-3|TRBV2|14
CASKRTASGNTIYF
TGTGCCAGCAAGCGGACAGCCTCTGGAAACACCATATATTTT
>TRBD1|.|TRBJ1-2|TRBV19|15
CASSIGARGRQPCTF
TGTGCCAGTAGTATAGGGGCCAGGGGGCGCCAACCCTGCACCTTC
>.|once|TRBJ2-7|TRBV11-2|15
CASSSAGTHYYEQYF
TGTGCCAGCAGCTCGGCCGGGACTCACTACTACGAGCAGTACTTC
>TRBD1|.|TRBJ2-7|TRBV28|13
CANQAGTGGEQYF
TGTGCCAACCAGGCCGGGACAGGGGGCGAGCAGTACTTC
>.|.|TRBJ2-5|TRBV9|14
CASSPLRRGETQYF
TGTGCCAGCAGCCCCCTAAGGCGAGGAGAGACCCAGTACTTC
>.|.|TRBJ1-3|TRBV28|15
CASSSGLPSGNTIYF
TGTGCCAGCAGTTCCGGTTTGCCCTCTGGAAACACCATATATTTT
>TRBD1|.|TRBJ2-7|TRBV11-3|12
CASSSTGGEQYF
TGTGCCAGCAGCTCGACAGGGGGCGAGCAGTACTTC
>.|.|TRBJ1-1|TRBV5-1|16
CASSLVGRGANTEAFF
TGCGCCAGCAGCTTGGTGGGCAGGGGCGCGAACACTGAAGCTTTCTTT
>TRBD1|.|TRBJ1-2|TRBV7-2|13
CASSPRQGNGYTF
TGTGCCAGCAGCCCACGACAGGGGAACGGCTACACCTTC
>.|few|TRBJ2-7|TRBV7-3|14
CASSLFPDSYEQYF
TGTGCCAGCAGCTTGTTCCCAGACTCCTACGAGCAGTACTTC
>TRBD2|.|TRBJ2-2|TRBV19|18
CASSMGLAGGFTTGELFF
TGTGCCAGTAGTATGGGACTAGCGGGAGGATTTACCACCGGGGAGCTGTTTTTT
>.|.|TRBJ1-4|TRBV29-1|12
CSVRFANEKLFF
TGCAGCGTGCGTTTTGCCAATGAAAAACTGTTTTTT
>TRBD2|.|TRBJ2-2|TRBV11-2|19
CASSLGSSGIPYFTGELFF
TGTGCCAGCAGCTTAGGTTCTAGCGGGATCCCATACTTCACCGGGGAGCTGTTTTTT
>.|.|TRBJ2-1|TRBV10-3|14
CAISGRGSRNEQFF
TGTGCCATCAGTGGAAGGGGGTCCCGGAATGAGCAGTTCTTC
>TRBD2|.|TRBJ2-7|TRBV18|15
CASSPGSGTSYEQYF
TGTGCCAGCTCCCCGGGGAGCGGGACCTCCTACGAGCAGTACTTC
>.|.|TRBJ2-1|TRBV9|16
CASSAGVGGGRDEQFF
TGTGCCAGCAGCGCCGGGGTGGGCGGAGGAAGGGATGAGCAGTTCTTC
>TRBD1|.|TRBJ2-1|TRBV6-5|14
CASSSYRGDNEQFF
TGTGCCAGCAGTTCTTACAGGGGTGACAATGAGCAGTTCTTC
>.|.|TRBJ1-2|TRBV10-3|14
CAISEEVSSYGYTF
TGTGCCATCAGCGAAGAAGTTTCTAGCTATGGCTACACCTTC
>.|.|TRBJ2-3|TRBV5-8|14
CASSSGFGTDTQYF
TGTGCCAGCAGCTCGGGATTCGGCACAGATACGCAGTATTTT
>.|.|TRBJ2-2|TRBV7-6|14
CASRNTGNTGELFF
TGTGCCAGCAGGAATACAGGGAACACCGGGGAGCTGTTTTTT
>TRBD1|once|TRBJ2-7|TRBV7-2|14
CASSLGQGNYEQYF
TGTGCCAGCAGCTTAGGACAGGGAAATTACGAGCAGTACTTC
>TRBD2|.|TRBJ2-5|TRBV10-3|14
CAISGWGGSWTQYF
TGTGCCATCAGTGGGTGGGGGGGATCCTGGACCCAGTACTTC
>.|.|TRBJ2-7|TRBV13|16
CASSSLAAKPSYEQYF
TGTGCCAGCAGCTCGTTAGCGGCTAAGCCCTCCTACGAGCAGTACTTC
>.|.|TRBJ1-2|TRBV11-2|11
CASSPDLGYTF
TGTGCCAGCAGCCCCGACTTAGGCTACACCTTC
>.|.|TRBJ2-2|TRBV7-8|16
CASSSGTGTRAGELFF
TGTGCCAGCAGCTCGGGCACAGGGACAAGGGCCGGGGAGCTGTTTTTT
>.|.|TRBJ1-6|TRBV2|15
CASSVGGSYNSPLHF
TGTGCCAGCAGTGTCGGGGGCTCCTATAATTCACCCCTCCACTTT
>.|.|TRBJ2-1|TRBV7-3|15
CASSLTYNAYNEQFF
TGTGCCAGCAGCTTAACCTATAATGCCTACAATGAGCAGTTCTTC
>.|.|TRBJ2-2|TRBV5-1|13
CASTLDYTGELFF
TGCGCCAGCACCCTAGATTACACCGGGGAGCTGTTTTTT
>.|.|TRBJ1-2|TRBV3-1/TRBV3-2|15
CASSQEWVFSGGYTF
TGTGCCAGCAGCCAAGAATGGGTCTTTTCAGGCGGCTACACCTTC
>TRBD1|.|TRBJ2-3|TRBV9|16
CASSVGQGANTDTQYF
TGTGCCAGCAGCGTAGGGCAGGGGGCAAACACAGATACGCAGTATTTT
>.|.|TRBJ1-1|TRBV5-5|17
CASSLGRAVYMNTEAFF
TGTGCCAGCAGCTTGGGCAGGGCGGTTTACATGAACACTGAAGCTTTCTTT
>.|.|TRBJ1-2|TRBV10-2|15
CASREGERLNYGYTF
TGCGCCAGCAGGGAGGGCGAGCGTCTTAACTATGGCTACACCTTC
>TRBD1|.|TRBJ2-1|TRBV30|14
CAWNRDRGLHEQFF
TGTGCCTGGAACCGGGACAGGGGTCTGCATGAGCAGTTCTTC
>.|.|TRBJ2-3|TRBV19|12
CASTGSTDTQYF
TGTGCCAGTACAGGAAGCACAGATACGCAGTATTTT
>TRBD1|few|TRBJ1-6|TRBV5-1|14
CASSLGQGGSPLHF
TGCGCCAGCAGCCTCGGACAGGGAGGCTCACCCCTCCACTTT